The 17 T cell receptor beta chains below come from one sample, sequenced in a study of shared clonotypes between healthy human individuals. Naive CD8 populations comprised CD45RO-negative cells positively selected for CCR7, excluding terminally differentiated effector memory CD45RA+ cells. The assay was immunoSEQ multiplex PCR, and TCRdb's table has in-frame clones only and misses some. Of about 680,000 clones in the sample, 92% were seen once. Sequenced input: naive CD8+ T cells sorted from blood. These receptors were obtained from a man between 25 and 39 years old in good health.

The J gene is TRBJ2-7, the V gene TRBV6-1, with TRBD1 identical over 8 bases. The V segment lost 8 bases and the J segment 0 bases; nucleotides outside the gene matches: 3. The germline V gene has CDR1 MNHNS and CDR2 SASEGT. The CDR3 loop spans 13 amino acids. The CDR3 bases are TGTGCCAGCGGGACAGGCCCCTCCTACGAGCAGTACTTC. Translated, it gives CASGTGPSYEQYF.

In DNA, the CDR3 is TGTGCCGATGCCCTCAGAGGGGCCTATGGCTACACCTTC. Residues: CADALRGAYGYTF. The J gene is TRBJ1-2, the V gene TRBV2, with D possibly being TRBD1 (5 bases). V dropped 11 bases and J dropped 4 bases, with 17 bases sitting between them. Germline lookup yields CDR1 SNHLY and CDR2 FYNNEI. The CDR3 runs to 13 residues.

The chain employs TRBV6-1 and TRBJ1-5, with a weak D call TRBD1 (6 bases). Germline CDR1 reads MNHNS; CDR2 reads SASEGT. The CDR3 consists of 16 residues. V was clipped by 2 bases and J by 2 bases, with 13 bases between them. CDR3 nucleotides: TGTGCCAGCAGTGAATTGGGGGGCGTGGGCAATCAGCCCCAGCATTTT. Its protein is CASSELGGVGNQPQHF.

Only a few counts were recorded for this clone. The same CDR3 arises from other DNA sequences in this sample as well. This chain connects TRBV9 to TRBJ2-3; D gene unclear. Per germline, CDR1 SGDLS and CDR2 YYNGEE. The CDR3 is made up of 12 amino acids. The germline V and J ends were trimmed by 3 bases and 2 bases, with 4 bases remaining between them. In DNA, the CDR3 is TGTGCCAGCAGCGGGGACACAGATACGCAGTATTTT. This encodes CASSGDTDTQYF.

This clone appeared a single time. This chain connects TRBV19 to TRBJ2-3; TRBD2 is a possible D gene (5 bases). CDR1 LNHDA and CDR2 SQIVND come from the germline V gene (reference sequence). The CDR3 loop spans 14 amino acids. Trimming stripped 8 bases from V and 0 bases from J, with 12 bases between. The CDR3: CASSGWESTDTQYF. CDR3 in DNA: TGTGCCAGTTCGGGTTGGGAGAGCACAGATACGCAGTATTTT.

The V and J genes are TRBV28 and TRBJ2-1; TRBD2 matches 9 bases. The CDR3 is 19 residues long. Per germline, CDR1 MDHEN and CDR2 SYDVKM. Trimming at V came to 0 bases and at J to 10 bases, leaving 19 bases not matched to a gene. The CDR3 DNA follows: TGTGCCAGCAGTTTATGGGGTCGGACCGGGACTAGCCTTTTCGAGGAGCAGTTCTTC. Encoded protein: CASSLWGRTGTSLFEEQFF.

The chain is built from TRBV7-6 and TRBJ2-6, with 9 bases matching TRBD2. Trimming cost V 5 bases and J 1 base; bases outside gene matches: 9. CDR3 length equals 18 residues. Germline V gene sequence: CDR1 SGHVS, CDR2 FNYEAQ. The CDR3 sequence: CASSLLAGELSGANVLTF. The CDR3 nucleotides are TGTGCCAGCAGCCTCTTAGCGGGAGAGCTTTCTGGGGCCAACGTCCTGACTTTC.

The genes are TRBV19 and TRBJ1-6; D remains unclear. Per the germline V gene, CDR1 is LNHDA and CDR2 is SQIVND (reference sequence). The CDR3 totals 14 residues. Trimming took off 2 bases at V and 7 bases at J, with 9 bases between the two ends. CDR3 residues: CASSIPATNSPLHF. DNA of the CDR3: TGTGCCAGTAGTATACCGGCTACGAATTCACCCCTCCACTTT.

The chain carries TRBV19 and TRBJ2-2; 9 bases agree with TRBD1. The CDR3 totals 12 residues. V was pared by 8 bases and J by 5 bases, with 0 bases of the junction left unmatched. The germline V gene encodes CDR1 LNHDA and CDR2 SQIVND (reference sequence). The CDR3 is CASGTGTGELFF. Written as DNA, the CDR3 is TGTGCCAGTGGGACAGGGACCGGGGAGCTGTTTTTT.

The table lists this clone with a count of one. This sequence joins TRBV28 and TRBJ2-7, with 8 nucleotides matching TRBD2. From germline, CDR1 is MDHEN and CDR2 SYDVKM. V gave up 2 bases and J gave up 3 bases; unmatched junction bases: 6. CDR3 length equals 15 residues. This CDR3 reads CASSLRGLAGYEQYF. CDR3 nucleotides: TGTGCCAGCAGTTTACGCGGACTAGCAGGCTACGAGCAGTACTTC.

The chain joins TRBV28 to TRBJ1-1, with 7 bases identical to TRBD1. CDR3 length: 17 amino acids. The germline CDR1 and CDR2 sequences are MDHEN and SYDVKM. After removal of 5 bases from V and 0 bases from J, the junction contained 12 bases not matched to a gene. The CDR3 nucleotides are TGTGCCAGCAGTGTCTTGGGAGGGGGCGAGATGAACACTGAAGCTTTCTTT. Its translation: CASSVLGGGEMNTEAFF.

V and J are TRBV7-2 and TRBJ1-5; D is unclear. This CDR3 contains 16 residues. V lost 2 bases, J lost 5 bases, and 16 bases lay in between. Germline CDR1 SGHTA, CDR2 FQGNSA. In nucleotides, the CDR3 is TGTGCCAGCAGCTTAAATGGAGGGTCAGCCTATCAGCCCCAGCATTTT. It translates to CASSLNGGSAYQPQHF.

The CDR3 bases are TGTGCCAGCAGCTTAGGCCCGCTATCTCCGACAGATACGCAGTATTTT. Its protein is CASSLGPLSPTDTQYF. J is TRBJ2-3 and V is TRBV7-8; D is unresolved. Per germline, CDR1 SGHVS and CDR2 FQNEAQ. V was clipped by 1 base and J by 3 bases, with 14 bases between them. This CDR3 spans 16 amino acids. Variable domain in full (rest from reference TRBV7-8 and TRBJ2-3): GAGVSQSPRYKVAKRGQDVALRCDPISGHVSLFWYQQALGQGPEFLTYFQNEAQLDKSGLPSDRFFAERPEGSVSTLKIQRTQQEDSAVYLCASSLGPLSPTDTQYFGPGTRLTVL.

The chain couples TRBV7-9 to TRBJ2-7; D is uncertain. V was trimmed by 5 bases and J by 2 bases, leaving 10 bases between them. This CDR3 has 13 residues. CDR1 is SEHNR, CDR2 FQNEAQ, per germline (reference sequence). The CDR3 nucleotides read TGTGCCAGCAGCGATGATAACGCCTACGAGCAGTACTTC. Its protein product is CASSDDNAYEQYF.

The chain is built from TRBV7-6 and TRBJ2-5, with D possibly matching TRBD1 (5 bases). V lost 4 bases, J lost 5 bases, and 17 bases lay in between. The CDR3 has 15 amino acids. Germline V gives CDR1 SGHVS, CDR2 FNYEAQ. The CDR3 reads CASSSDISVLETQYF. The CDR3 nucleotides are TGTGCCAGCAGCTCGGACATCAGTGTTTTGGAGACCCAGTACTTC.

The CDR3 nucleotides read TGCGCCAGCAGCCAAGAAAGGCAGGGGCAGGCCAACTACGAGCAGTACTTC. Its protein product is CASSQERQGQANYEQYF. The rearrangement uses TRBV4-1 and TRBJ2-7; D perhaps matches TRBD1 (6 bases). Germline V lookup: CDR1 MGHRA, CDR2 YSYEKL. The CDR3 length is 17 residues. Trimming pared 0 bases from V and 3 bases from J, leaving 18 bases between.

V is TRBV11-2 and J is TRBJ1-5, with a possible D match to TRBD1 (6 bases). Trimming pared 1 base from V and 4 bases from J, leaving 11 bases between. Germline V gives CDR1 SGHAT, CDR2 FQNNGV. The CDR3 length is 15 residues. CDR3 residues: CASSLAGQKNQPQHF. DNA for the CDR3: TGTGCCAGCAGCTTAGCCGGACAGAAGAATCAGCCCCAGCATTTT.